The sequence of this T cell receptor beta chain was determined in a study of T cells in Graves' hyperthyroidism and ophthalmopathy. RNA transcripts were the template for amplifying TCR beta CDR3 regions. Carried out on the TCR CDR3, a first-round RT-PCR used the HTBI primer set. One entry per CDR3 protein, called by TCRdb with MiXCR from the multiplex PCR reads. This table has about 250,000 distinct CDR3 sequences, about 24% appearing once. Per the germline V gene, CDR1 is MNHNS and CDR2 is SASEGT. J lost 8 bases, V lost 6 bases, and 7 bases had no gene match. CDR3 size: 13 residues. The sequencing sample was made of blood. This TCR derives from a woman aged 40 to 50 with Graves' ophthalmopathy. The chain employs TRBV6-1 and TRBJ1-2, with 9 bases identical to TRBD1. The chain's CDR3 is CASRSQGAWGYTF. The CDR3 coding sequence is TGTGCCAGCAGATCACAGGGGGCCTGGGGCTACACCTTC.